The 28 T cell receptor beta chains listed next were all sequenced from one sample in a study of cytomegalovirus exposure and HLA in healthy donors. 60 Vbeta and 13 Jbeta primers were used in PCR. TCRdb's copy holds only in-frame clones and misses some; the assay was immunoSEQ multiplex PCR. The data show approximately 100,000 clones, 74% seen once. Sequenced sample: PBMCs. The receptor source for this set is a man aged 50 to 60 in good health and CMV-seropositive.

The chain links TRBV5-8 to TRBJ1-1; tentative D call: TRBD1 (5 bases). The CDR3 is 14 amino acids. Trimming took 5 bases from V and 4 from J, leaving 15 bases between them. In germline, CDR1 is SGHTS, CDR2 YDEGEE. In DNA, the CDR3 is TGTGCCAGCAGTTCGCTCCCAGGGCGCACTGAAGCTTTCTTT. It encodes CASSSLPGRTEAFF.

This chain links TRBV6-6 with TRBJ2-7; 7 bases fit TRBD1. The CDR3 consists of 14 residues. The J segment lost 0 bases and the V segment lost 6 bases, leaving 5 bases of the junction unmatched. Germline values: CDR1 MNHNY, CDR2 SVGAGI (reference sequence). The CDR3 reads CASSGQVTSYEQYF. CDR3 DNA sequence: TGTGCCAGCAGCGGACAGGTGACCTCCTACGAGCAGTACTTC.

About this clone itself: The sample has other DNA sequences that encode this CDR3 too. The rearrangement uses TRBV2 and TRBJ1-5; perhaps TRBD1 as D (6 bases). The CDR3 sequence is 14 residues long. Germline V lookup: CDR1 SNHLY, CDR2 FYNNEI. Trimming shortened V by 3 bases and J by 6 bases, and 12 bases separated the two germline ends. CDR3 sequence reads: CASSEEGGGQPQHF. In DNA, the CDR3 is TGTGCCAGCAGTGAGGAAGGGGGTGGTCAGCCCCAGCATTTT.

V is TRBV19 and J is TRBJ2-1, with 8 bases that match TRBD2. Germline V gene sequence: CDR1 LNHDA, CDR2 SQIVND (reference sequence). This CDR3 has 16 amino acids. The V segment lost 2 bases and the J segment 8 bases; nucleotides outside the gene matches: 11. In nucleotides, the CDR3 is TGTGCCAGTAGTATACTAGGCCAGCGGGAGATATATGAGCAGTTCTTC. Translating gives CASSILGQREIYEQFF.

The CDR3 DNA reads TGTGCCAGCAGCTTAGTTTCCCTCCGGGACAGCTCCTTGAACACTGAAGCTTTCTTT. Amino acids: CASSLVSLRDSSLNTEAFF. The rearrangement joins TRBV11-2 to TRBJ1-1; 7 bases are shared with TRBD1. This CDR3 has 19 residues. V gave up 1 base and J gave up 0 bases; unmatched junction bases: 14. In germline, CDR1 is SGHAT, CDR2 FQNNGV.

The chain joins TRBV5-6 to TRBJ2-5; D is ambiguous. Looked up from germline, CDR1 is SGHDT and CDR2 is YYEEEE. The length of the CDR3 is 14 residues. V dropped 2 bases and J dropped 2 bases, with 10 bases sitting between them. This chain's CDR3 is CASSFMALQETQYF. In DNA, the CDR3 is TGTGCCAGCAGCTTCATGGCCTTACAAGAGACCCAGTACTTC.

V usage is TRBV6-5 and J usage is TRBJ1-3; a possible D gene is TRBD1 (6 bases). V lost 8 bases to trimming and J lost 0 bases, with 14 bases between them. The CDR3 consists of 15 residues. CDR1 and CDR2 from the germline V gene are MNHEY and SVGAGI. CDR3 sequence reads: CASCRTARSGNTIYF. The CDR3 coding sequence is TGTGCCAGCTGCCGGACAGCACGCTCTGGAAACACCATATATTTT.

The chain combines TRBV5-6 with TRBJ1-1; 9 bases line up with TRBD1. The CDR3 is 13 residues long. J lost 3 bases, V lost 5 bases, and 2 bases had no gene match. Germline CDR1 is SGHDT and CDR2 is YYEEEE. CDR3 nucleotides: TGTGCCAGCAGGGGACAGGGATACACTGAAGCTTTCTTT. It codes for CASRGQGYTEAFF.

This clone was observed a handful of times. This chain links TRBV9 with TRBJ1-1; no clear D gene. The CDR3 loop spans 13 amino acids. The V gene's germline CDR1 is SGDLS and CDR2 YYNGEE. V was trimmed by 0 bases and J by 7 bases, leaving 10 bases between them. The CDR3 nucleotides read TGTGCCAGCAGCGTAGCTCGCCGGGGTGAAGCTTTCTTT. As protein: CASSVARRGEAFF.

The chain employs TRBV27 and TRBJ2-7; maybe TRBD2 (6 bases). The germline V gene encodes CDR1 MNHEY and CDR2 SMNVEV (reference sequence). Deletions cut 2 bases from V and 2 bases from J, with 10 bases between. There are 14 residues in the CDR3. The CDR3 DNA reads as TGTGCCAGCAGTTTAAAGCGGGCTACCTACGAGCAGTACTTC. Its translation is CASSLKRATYEQYF.

The chain links TRBV5-1 to TRBJ2-3, with D unclear. Germline V CDR1 and CDR2: SGHRS, YFSETQ. The CDR3 sequence is 13 residues long. V lost 6 bases and J lost 5, with 13 bases in between. Here the CDR3 DNA reads TGCGCCAGCACCTCCAACGGAGAAGATACGCAGTATTTT. It yields the protein CASTSNGEDTQYF.

CDR3 DNA: TGTGCCAGCAGCGAGTGGGCTAGCGGGAAAGGGACCCAGTACTTC. Translated: CASSEWASGKGTQYF. This sequence joins TRBV7-2 and TRBJ2-5; 9 positions agree with TRBD2. CDR3 size: 15 residues. From germline, CDR1 is SGHTA and CDR2 FQGNSA. V was clipped by 5 bases and J by 7 bases; unmatched bases: 11.

The chain joins TRBV10-3 to TRBJ2-2, with 8 bases that match TRBD1. The CDR3 is 19 residues long. V dropped 0 bases and J dropped 2; count of bases not matched to a gene: 11. Germline V gene data show CDR1 as ENHRY and CDR2 as SYGVKD. The CDR3 DNA sequence: TGTGCCATCAGTGAGTCCGGGCCGACAGGGGCCCGTAACACCGGGGAGCTGTTTTTT. Translation gives CAISESGPTGARNTGELFF.

This clone was seen a handful of times. This chain uses TRBV9 with TRBJ2-2, with a tentative D call TRBD2 (6 bases). V gave up 5 bases and J gave up 0 bases, with 8 bases separating them. Germline V gene lookup returns CDR1 SGDLS and CDR2 YYNGEE. CDR3 length equals 14 residues. The CDR3 DNA follows: TGTGCCAGCAGGGGACTCTCGAACACCGGGGAGCTGTTTTTT. Translating gives CASRGLSNTGELFF. The whole variable domain, remainder taken from reference TRBV9 and TRBJ2-2, is DSGVTQTPKHLITATGQRVTLRCSPRSGDLSVYWYQQSLDQGLQFLIQYYNGEERAKGNILERFSAQQFPDLHSELNLSSLELGDSALYFCASRGLSNTGELFFGEGSRLTVL.

V gene TRBV5-1 combines with J gene TRBJ2-1, with TRBD2 matching 8 bases. Germline V lookup: CDR1 SGHRS, CDR2 YFSETQ. CDR3 length equals 14 residues. V lost 2 bases and J lost 7; bases outside the gene matches: 5. For the CDR3, the DNA is TGCGCCAGCAGCTTACGGGAGGGAAATAATGAGCAGTTCTTC. Translation: CASSLREGNNEQFF.

V gene TRBV6-7 combines with J gene TRBJ2-5, with 8 bases lining up with TRBD2. TRBV6-7 qualifies as an ORF whose function is uncertain. This CDR3 region has 17 residues. With V trimmed by 0 bases and J by 10 bases, 16 bases remained unmatched. For the CDR3, the DNA is TGTGCCAGCAGTTACTCGAAGCGGGGGCCTCCCGGGGCGGGCCAGTACTTC. As protein: CASSYSKRGPPGAGQYF.

This sequence joins TRBV10-3 and TRBJ1-2, with 8 bases identical to TRBD1. The CDR3 totals 14 residues. CDR1 and CDR2 from the germline V gene are ENHRY and SYGVKD. Trimming took 6 bases from V and 7 from J; bases not matched to a gene: 10. CDR3 sequence reads: CAIRGDRRLPGYTF. CDR3 in DNA: TGTGCCATCAGGGGGGACAGGCGCCTTCCTGGCTACACCTTC.

This clone was observed once. This rearrangement joins TRBV19 to TRBJ1-2; possible D gene TRBD1, 6 bases. V was pared by 2 bases and J by 5 bases, with 12 bases between. The CDR3 length is 14 residues. Germline CDR1 and CDR2: LNHDA and SQIVND (reference sequence). CDR3 loop: CASSIPRGQYGYTF. The CDR3 DNA sequence: TGTGCCAGTAGTATACCCAGGGGTCAGTATGGCTACACCTTC.

The chain carries TRBV2 and TRBJ1-1; perhaps TRBD1 as D (5 bases). Germline V lookup: CDR1 SNHLY, CDR2 FYNNEI. The CDR3 sequence is 13 residues long. V was trimmed by 4 bases and J by 4 bases, leaving 10 bases between them. CDR3 DNA sequence: TGTGCCAGCAGTGCGGAGGGGAGCACTGAAGCTTTCTTT. Its translation is CASSAEGSTEAFF.

To note about this clone: One junction end disagrees with the germline gene, perhaps due to a read error. This sequence joins TRBV6-5 and TRBJ2-7; 9 bases match TRBD1. Germline CDR1 MNHEY, CDR2 SVGAGI. The CDR3 spans 12 residues. CDR3 DNA sequence: TGTGCCAGCAGTTACTCGGGGACAGGGTGGAACTTC. This sequence encodes CASSYSGTGWNF.

V gene TRBV12-5 combines with J gene TRBJ2-1; weak D call: TRBD2 (5 bases). Germline assignment: CDR1 LGHNT and CDR2 FRNRAP. The CDR3 is made up of 13 amino acids. The V and J ends lost 6 bases and 7 bases respectively, with 13 bases between them. The CDR3 DNA reads TGTGCTAGTGGGAGGGTAGGAGTGAATGAGCAGTTCTTC. Encoded protein: CASGRVGVNEQFF. Variable domain in full (rest from reference TRBV12-5 and TRBJ2-1): DARVTQTPRHKVTEMGQEVTMRCQPILGHNTVFWYRQTMMQGLELLAYFRNRAPLDDSGMPKDRFSAEMPDATLATLKIQPSEPRDSAVYFCASGRVGVNEQFFGPGTRLTVL.

The chain joins TRBV6-1 to TRBJ1-5; 8 bases match TRBD1. After removal of 5 bases from V and 4 bases from J, the junction contained 7 bases not matched to a gene. This CDR3 has 15 amino acids. From germline, CDR1 is MNHNS and CDR2 SASEGT. The CDR3 bases are TGTGCCAGCAGTCCGTGGGACAGGCCAAATCAGCCCCAGCATTTT. The encoded protein is CASSPWDRPNQPQHF.

This clone showed up just a few times. This sequence joins TRBV5-1 and TRBJ2-1, with 13 positions matching TRBD2. V shed 4 bases and J 10 bases; nucleotides not matched to a gene: 14. The CDR3 spans 17 residues. CDR1 SGHRS and CDR2 YFSETQ come from the germline V gene. CDR3 sequence (DNA): TGCGCCAGCAGCCCCCAACCGGGACTAGCGGGGATGGGCGAGCAGTTCTTC. Encoded protein: CASSPQPGLAGMGEQFF.

V and J are TRBV5-1 and TRBJ2-5, with a weak D call TRBD1 (6 bases). The CDR3 is 13 amino acids. V was cut by 4 bases and J by 5 bases, with 12 bases left in between. Germline CDR1 and CDR2: SGHRS and YFSETQ. CDR3 nucleotide sequence: TGCGCCAGCAGCCCAGGACAGATCGAGACCCAGTACTTC. This translates into CASSPGQIETQYF. The whole variable domain, filled in from reference TRBV5-1 and TRBJ2-5, reads KAGVTQTPRYLIKTRGQQVTLSCSPISGHRSVSWYQQTPGQGLQFLFEYFSETQRNKGNFPGRFSGRQFSNSRSEMNVSTLELGDSALYLCASSPGQIETQYFGPGTRLLVL.

Only a few counts were recorded for this clone. The gene calls are TRBV6-5 and TRBJ1-2, with 7 bases aligning to TRBD1. The CDR3 contains 14 residues. Unmatched junction bases numbered 4, after V lost 3 bases and J lost 3 bases. Germline-derived CDR1 and CDR2 are MNHEY and SVGAGI. The CDR3 here is CASSYSGQDYGYTF. CDR3 bases: TGTGCCAGCAGTTATTCCGGACAGGACTATGGCTACACCTTC.

The chain employs TRBV5-1 and TRBJ2-3, with D perhaps matching TRBD2 (6 bases). V dropped 5 bases and J dropped 0 bases, with 10 bases sitting between them. Germline CDR1 and CDR2: SGHRS and YFSETQ. The CDR3 contains 14 residues. The CDR3 DNA is TGCGCCAGCAGTCGGGACTCGAGCACAGATACGCAGTATTTT. This codes for CASSRDSSTDTQYF.

The chain employs TRBV9 and TRBJ2-5; a weak D match, TRBD1 (6 bases). CDR3 length: 15 amino acids. With 0 bases removed from V and 0 bases from J, the gap between germline ends came to 9 bases. The germline V gene has CDR1 SGDLS and CDR2 YYNGEE. This CDR3 reads CASSVETGYQETQYF. The CDR3 DNA reads TGTGCCAGCAGCGTAGAGACAGGATACCAAGAGACCCAGTACTTC.

The rearrangement uses TRBV5-1 and TRBJ2-5, with 8 positions matching TRBD2. This CDR3 comprises 15 residues. J was trimmed by 3 bases and V by 6 bases; bases with no gene match: 10. CDR1 is SGHRS, CDR2 YFSETQ, per germline. The CDR3 region is CASTSGGASEETQYF. The CDR3 nucleotides are TGCGCCAGCACCTCCGGGGGGGCGAGTGAAGAGACCCAGTACTTC. The full variable domain, its missing parts supplied by reference TRBV5-1 and TRBJ2-5, is KAGVTQTPRYLIKTRGQQVTLSCSPISGHRSVSWYQQTPGQGLQFLFEYFSETQRNKGNFPGRFSGRQFSNSRSEMNVSTLELGDSALYLCASTSGGASEETQYFGPGTRLLVL.